This TCR beta chain was captured in a study of CD4 T cells in relation to SARS-CoV-2 and coronaviruses (dated by TCRdb to the early 2020s). In terms of the full investigation: In the ViraFEST assay, PBMCs were grown with antigen for about eleven days, and TCR beta CDR3s were then sequenced to identify antigen-specific clonal expansions. The negative reference condition was either a culture with an HIV-1 Nef peptide pool or a culture with no peptide. HLA restriction was mapped for shared crossreactive spike epitopes using patient-derived lymphoblastoid cell lines. Memory CD4+ T cell crossreactivity between SARS-CoV-2 and common cold coronavirus spike proteins was assessed at the TCR clonotype level in the study. Samples from three pre-COVID donors and the naive versus memory experiments were sequenced with the Adaptive Biotechnologies TCR-sequencing kit; other data were Illumina-based. Expansion assays from other donors in the study were sequenced with a different, Illumina-based TCR-beta assay.

CD4+ T cells from unexposed donors were collected before the COVID-19 pandemic (2011-2018). The EasySep CD4+ T cell isolation kit was used to isolate CD4+ T cells once the cultures had run for roughly 9 days. As far as cell numbers permitted, CD4+ T cells from unexposed donors were tested for reactivity against SARS-CoV-2 S and N as well as four spike pools from common cold coronaviruses. Each well held two million PBMCs cultured in IMDM containing around 5% human AB serum and 7.5 to 10 IU/ml IL-2. Half of the culture medium was replaced with fresh IL-2-containing medium on days 3 and 7. In general, triplicate replicate wells were used for every peptide culture condition. Leukapheresis product for the unexposed donors was bought commercially. Ficoll-Paque PLUS gradient centrifugation was used to isolate PBMCs from either whole blood or leukapheresis product. The PBMCs went either fresh into the expansion assay or into cryopreservation at -140 degrees C. The QIAamp Micro DNA Kit was used to extract genomic DNA from the CD4+ T cells.

At the junction V is shortened by 3 bases and J by 5 bases; bases outside the gene matches: 7. Inclusive of the bounding cysteine and phenylalanine, the CDR3 is 16 residues long. CDR3 DNA only is kept here, 48 bases in frame from base 1. The germline V gene (reference sequence) specifies LNHDA as CDR1 and SQIVND as CDR2. Library preparation employed the immunoSEQ multiplex PCR assay. In the paper's pipeline: Preprocessing removed nonproductive sequences and CDR3s not starting with C, not ending with F or W, or shorter than 7 amino acids. Antigen-specific clonotypes were called with the MANAFEST web app, based on expansion relative to reference and other culture wells. A clone was considered positive if the clone showed significant expansion compared with the reference culture in 2 of 3 replicate wells at an FDR below 0.05. To be called positive, a clone also had to show significant expansion compared with every other tandem well and an odds ratio greater than 5. Pairwise Levenshtein distance, computed with the stringdist R package after three terminal residues were trimmed from each end, was used as the measure of CDR3 homology. The source is immuneACCESS, and TCRdb retained only in-frame sequences with V and J called. Part of the clones is not carried over; for the studies checked, unresolved V genes explain less than half of this, and the remainder is unexplained. V and J calls and clone size follow that table, whereas D and trimming were derived from the DNA. The sample table holds some 17,000 clones, of which 70% to 75% were seen once. The ten largest clones represent approximately 30% of the sample.

Overall study results and their limits: In about 61% of donors, memory CD4+ clonotypes turned up that crossrecognized SARS-CoV-2 and at least one common cold coronavirus spike. Because the crossreactivity analysis focused on spike protein, crossreactivity against other viral proteins was not assessed. Crossreactive clones showed significantly weaker SARS-CoV-2-driven expansion than monoreactive clones, consistent with antigenic imprinting. Pre-pandemic and post-infection samples were not both contributed by any donor, so tracing of the source of pre-existing responses was limited. Small numbers of patients and of tested TCRs were a limitation of the study.

Details on this clone: Its antigen target is currently unknown. Within one base of it there is no much larger clone, and no base qualities were kept.

This clonotype was obtained from a human donor in good health. The rearrangement combines TRBV19 with TRBJ2-2; 9 junctional bases match TRBD1. The sequenced material came from CD4+ T cells from PBMCs, cultured in vitro. In nucleotides, the sequence is TGTGCCAGTAGTATGAGGAGGACAGGGGCGACCGGGGAGCTGTTTTTT. Its protein reads: CASSMRRTGATGELFF.